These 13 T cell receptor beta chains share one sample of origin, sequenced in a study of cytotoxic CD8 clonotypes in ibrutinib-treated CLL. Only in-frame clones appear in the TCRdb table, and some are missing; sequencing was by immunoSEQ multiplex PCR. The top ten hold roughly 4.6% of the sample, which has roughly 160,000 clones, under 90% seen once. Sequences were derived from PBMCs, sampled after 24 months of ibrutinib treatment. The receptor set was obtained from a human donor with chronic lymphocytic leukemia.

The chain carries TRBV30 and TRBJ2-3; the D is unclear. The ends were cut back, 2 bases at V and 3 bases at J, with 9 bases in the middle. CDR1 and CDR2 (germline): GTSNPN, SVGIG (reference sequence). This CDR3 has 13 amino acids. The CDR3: CAWSTRSTDTQYF. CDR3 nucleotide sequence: TGTGCCTGGAGTACGAGGTCGACAGATACGCAGTATTTT. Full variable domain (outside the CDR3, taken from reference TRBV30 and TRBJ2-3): SQTIHQWPATLVQPVGSPLSLECTVEGTSNPNLYWYRQAAGRGLQLLFYSVGIGQISSEVPQNLSASRPQDRQFILSSKKLLLSDSGFYLCAWSTRSTDTQYFGPGTRLTVL.

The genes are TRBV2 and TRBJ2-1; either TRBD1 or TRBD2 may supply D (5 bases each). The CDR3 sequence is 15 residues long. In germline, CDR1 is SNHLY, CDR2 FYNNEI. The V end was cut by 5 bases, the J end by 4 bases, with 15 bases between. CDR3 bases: TGTGCCAGCAGTATCGAGGGGTTTAGGTACAATGAGCAGTTCTTC. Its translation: CASSIEGFRYNEQFF.

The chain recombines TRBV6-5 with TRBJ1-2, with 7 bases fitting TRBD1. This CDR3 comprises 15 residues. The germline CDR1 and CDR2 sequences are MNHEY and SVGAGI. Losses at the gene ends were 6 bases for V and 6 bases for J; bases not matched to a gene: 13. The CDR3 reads CASSRSRQGRDGYTF. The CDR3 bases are TGTGCCAGCAGCCGGTCAAGACAGGGACGGGATGGCTACACCTTC.

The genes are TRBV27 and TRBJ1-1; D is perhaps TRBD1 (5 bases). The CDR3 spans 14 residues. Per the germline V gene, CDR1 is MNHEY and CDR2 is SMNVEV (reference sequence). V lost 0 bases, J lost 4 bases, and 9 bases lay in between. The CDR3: CASSLSQGGTEAFF. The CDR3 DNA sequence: TGTGCCAGCAGTTTATCGCAGGGAGGCACTGAAGCTTTCTTT.

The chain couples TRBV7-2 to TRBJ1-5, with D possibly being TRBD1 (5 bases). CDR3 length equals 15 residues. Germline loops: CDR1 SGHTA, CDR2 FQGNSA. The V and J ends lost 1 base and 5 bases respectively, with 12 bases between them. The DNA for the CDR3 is TGTGCCAGCAGCTTAGACGGGGCACGGTATCAGCCCCAGCATTTT. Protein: CASSLDGARYQPQHF.

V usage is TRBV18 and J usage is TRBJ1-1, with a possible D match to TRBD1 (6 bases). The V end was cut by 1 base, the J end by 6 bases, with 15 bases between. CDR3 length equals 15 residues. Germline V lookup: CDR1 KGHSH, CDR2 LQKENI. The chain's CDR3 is CASSPQAGGGSEAFF. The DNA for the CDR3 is TGTGCCAGCTCACCACAGGCAGGAGGGGGTTCTGAAGCTTTCTTT. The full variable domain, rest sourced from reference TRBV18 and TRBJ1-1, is NAGVMQNPRHLVRRRGQEARLRCSPMKGHSHVYWYRQLPEEGLKFMVYLQKENIIDESGMPKERFSAEFPKEGPSILRIQQVVRGDSAAYFCASSPQAGGGSEAFFGQGTRLTVV.

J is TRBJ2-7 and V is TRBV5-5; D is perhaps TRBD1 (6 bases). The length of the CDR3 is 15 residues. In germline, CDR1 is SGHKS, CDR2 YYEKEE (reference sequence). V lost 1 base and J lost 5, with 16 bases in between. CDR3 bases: TGTGCCAGCAGCTTGACGGGCAGGGGAAGGAACGAGCAGTACTTC. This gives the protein CASSLTGRGRNEQYF.

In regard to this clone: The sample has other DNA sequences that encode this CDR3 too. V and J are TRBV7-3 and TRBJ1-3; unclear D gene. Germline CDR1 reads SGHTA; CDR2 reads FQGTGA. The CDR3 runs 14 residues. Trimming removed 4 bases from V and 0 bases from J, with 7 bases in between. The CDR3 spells CASSSGSSGNTIYF. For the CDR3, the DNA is TGTGCCAGCAGCTCGGGGAGCTCTGGAAACACCATATATTTT. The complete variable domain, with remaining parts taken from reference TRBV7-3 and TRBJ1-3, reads GAGVSQTPSNKVTEKGKYVELRCDPISGHTALYWYRQSLGQGPEFLIYFQGTGAADDSGLPNDRFFAVRPEGSVSTLKIQRTERGDSAVYLCASSSGSSGNTIYFGEGSWLTVV.

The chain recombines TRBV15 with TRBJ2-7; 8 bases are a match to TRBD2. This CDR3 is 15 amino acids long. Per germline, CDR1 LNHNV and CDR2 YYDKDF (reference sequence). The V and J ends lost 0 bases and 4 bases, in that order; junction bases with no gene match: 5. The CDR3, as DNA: TGTGCCACCAGCAGAGAGAGCGGGAGCCAGTACGAGCAGTACTTC. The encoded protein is CATSRESGSQYEQYF.

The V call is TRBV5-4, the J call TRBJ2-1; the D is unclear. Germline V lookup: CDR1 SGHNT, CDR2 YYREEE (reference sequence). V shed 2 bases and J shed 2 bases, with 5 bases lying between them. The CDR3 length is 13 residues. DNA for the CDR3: TGTGCCAGCAGCTTAAACACCTACAATGAGCAGTTCTTC. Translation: CASSLNTYNEQFF.

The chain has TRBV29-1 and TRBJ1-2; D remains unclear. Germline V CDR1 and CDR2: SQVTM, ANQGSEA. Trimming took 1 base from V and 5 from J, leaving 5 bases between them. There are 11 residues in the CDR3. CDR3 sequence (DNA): TGCAGCGTTGAAGGGGTTTATGGCTACACCTTC. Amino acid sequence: CSVEGVYGYTF.

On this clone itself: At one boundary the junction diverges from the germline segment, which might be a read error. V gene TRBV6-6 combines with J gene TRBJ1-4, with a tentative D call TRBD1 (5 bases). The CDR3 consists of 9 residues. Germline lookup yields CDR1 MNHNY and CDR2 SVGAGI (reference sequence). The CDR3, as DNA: TGTGCCAGCGGCGCAGGGCAGGCCTTT. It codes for CASGAGQAF.

CDR3 region: CASSREETEAFF. The CDR3 nucleotides read TGTGCCAGCAGCCGGGAAGAGACTGAAGCTTTCTTT. This chain joins TRBV14 and TRBJ1-1; D remains ambiguous. CDR1 is SGHDN, CDR2 FVKESK, per germline. This CDR3 region has 12 residues. V was shortened by 4 bases and J by 5 bases, with 8 bases between the two germline ends.